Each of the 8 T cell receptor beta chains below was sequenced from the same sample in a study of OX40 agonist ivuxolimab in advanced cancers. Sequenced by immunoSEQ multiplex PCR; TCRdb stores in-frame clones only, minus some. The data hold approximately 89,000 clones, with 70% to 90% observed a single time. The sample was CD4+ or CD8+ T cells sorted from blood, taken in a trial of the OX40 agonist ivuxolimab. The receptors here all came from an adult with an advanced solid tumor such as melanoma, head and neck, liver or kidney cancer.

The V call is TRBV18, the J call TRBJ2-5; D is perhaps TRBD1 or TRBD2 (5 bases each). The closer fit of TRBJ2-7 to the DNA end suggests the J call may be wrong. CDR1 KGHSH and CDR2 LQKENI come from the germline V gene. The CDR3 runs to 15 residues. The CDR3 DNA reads TGTGCCAGCTCATCTACCGGGACCGACAGTGGCGAGCAGTACTTC. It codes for CASSSTGTDSGEQYF.

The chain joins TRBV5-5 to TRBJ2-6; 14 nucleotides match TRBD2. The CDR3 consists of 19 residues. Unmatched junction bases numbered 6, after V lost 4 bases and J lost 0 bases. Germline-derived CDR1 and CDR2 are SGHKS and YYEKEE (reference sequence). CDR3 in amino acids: CASSRRTSGGLSGANVLTF. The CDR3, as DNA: TGTGCCAGCAGCCGGAGGACTAGCGGGGGGCTCTCTGGGGCCAACGTCCTGACTTTC.

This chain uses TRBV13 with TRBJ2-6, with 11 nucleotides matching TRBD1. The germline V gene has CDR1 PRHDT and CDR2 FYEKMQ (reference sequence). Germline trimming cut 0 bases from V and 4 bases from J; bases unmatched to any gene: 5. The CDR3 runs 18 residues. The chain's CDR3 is CASSLGRTGGAGANVLTF. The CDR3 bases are TGTGCCAGCAGCTTAGGTAGGACAGGGGGCGCCGGGGCCAACGTCCTGACTTTC.

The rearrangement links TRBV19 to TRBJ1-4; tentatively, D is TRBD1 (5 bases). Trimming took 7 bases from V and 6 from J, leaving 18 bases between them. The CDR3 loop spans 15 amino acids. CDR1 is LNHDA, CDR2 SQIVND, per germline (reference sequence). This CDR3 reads CASTQSRGGDEKLFF. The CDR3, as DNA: TGTGCCAGTACCCAATCCCGGGGGGGAGATGAAAAACTGTTTTTT.

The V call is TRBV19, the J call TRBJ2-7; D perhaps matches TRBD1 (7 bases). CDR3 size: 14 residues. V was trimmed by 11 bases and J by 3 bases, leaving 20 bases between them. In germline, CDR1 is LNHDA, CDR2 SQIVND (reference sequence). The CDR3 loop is CASKEEGADYEQYF. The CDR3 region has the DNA TGTGCCTCCAAAGAGGAGGGGGCCGACTACGAGCAGTACTTC. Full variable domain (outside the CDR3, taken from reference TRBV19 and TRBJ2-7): DGGITQSPKYLFRKEGQNVTLSCEQNLNHDAMYWYRQDPGQGLRLIYYSQIVNDFQKGDIAEGYSVSREKKESFPLTVTSAQKNPTAFYLCASKEEGADYEQYFGPGTRLTVT.

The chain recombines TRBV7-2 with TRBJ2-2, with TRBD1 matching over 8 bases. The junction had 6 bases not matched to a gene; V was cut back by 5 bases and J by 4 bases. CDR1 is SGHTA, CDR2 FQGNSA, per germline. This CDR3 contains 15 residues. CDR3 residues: CASSPRGRGTGELFF. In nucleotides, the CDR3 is TGTGCCAGCAGCCCCAGGGGGCGGGGCACCGGGGAGCTGTTTTTT.

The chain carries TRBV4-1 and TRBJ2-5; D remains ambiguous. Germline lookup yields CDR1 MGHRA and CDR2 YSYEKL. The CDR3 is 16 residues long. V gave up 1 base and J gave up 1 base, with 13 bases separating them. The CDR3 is CASSQGPVTAQETQYF. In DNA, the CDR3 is TGCGCCAGCAGCCAAGGTCCAGTCACCGCCCAAGAGACCCAGTACTTC.

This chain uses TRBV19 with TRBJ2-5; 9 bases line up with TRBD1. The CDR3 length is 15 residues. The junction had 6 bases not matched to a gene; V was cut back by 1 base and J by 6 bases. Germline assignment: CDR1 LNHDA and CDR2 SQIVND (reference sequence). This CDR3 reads CASSIVGQGVKTQYF. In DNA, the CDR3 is TGTGCCAGTAGTATAGTGGGACAGGGCGTAAAGACCCAGTACTTC. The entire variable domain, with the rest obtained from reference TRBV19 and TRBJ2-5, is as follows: DGGITQSPKYLFRKEGQNVTLSCEQNLNHDAMYWYRQDPGQGLRLIYYSQIVNDFQKGDIAEGYSVSREKKESFPLTVTSAQKNPTAFYLCASSIVGQGVKTQYFGPGTRLLVL.